This entry concerns a single T cell receptor beta chain. Its cognate antigen is unknown. Germline is not matched at one junction end, which may reflect a read error. The sample comes from a study of a mutant IDH1 vaccine in newly diagnosed glioma. Across the study: Initiation of the vaccine course occurred 4-6 weeks after radiotherapy alone, or alongside temozolomide cycles. Patients' prior therapy spanned radiotherapy, temozolomide, or both; most underwent both. Study-level results: Across multiple MHC alleles, 80% to 95% of patients had vaccine-induced responses. Pseudoprogression appeared unlinked to shifts in leading peripheral T cell clonotypes.

As for time point: week 5, during vaccination. It was 300 ug of mutant IDH1 20-mer peptide that made up each vaccine dose, given with topical imiquimod. The protocol was immunoSEQ multiplex PCR, while the TCRdb copy is restricted to in-frame clones and leaves out a portion. The repertoire has tens of thousands of clones, 82% of them found once; the top ten carry over 3%. The CDR3 has 16 residues. Germline CDR1 reads KGHSH; CDR2 reads LQKENI. Sequenced material: PBMCs, taken from a glioma patient whose treatment included an IDH1 peptide vaccine. The rearrangement uses TRBV18 and TRBJ1-4; D is ambiguous. The origin of this receptor is a woman between 18 and 29 years old with glioma. Some clones in this sample may be carry-over from other donors' samples. CDR3 amino acids: CASSPQTQRVIEKLFF. The CDR3 nucleotides read TGTGCCAGCTCCCCACAAACTCAGCGGGTAATCGAAAAACTGTTTTTT.